The 9 T cell receptor beta chains listed next were all sequenced from one sample in a study of blood T cell repertoires in COVID-19. The data were produced by immunoSEQ multiplex PCR, yet TCRdb's version contains in-frame clones alone and is incomplete. In the table there are more than 300,000 clones, around 88% of which are singletons. Sequenced input: peripheral blood. Source of these receptors: a woman in her fifties or sixties with acute or convalescent COVID-19.

The chain joins TRBV12-5 to TRBJ2-5; a weak D match, TRBD1 (6 bases). CDR1 LGHNT and CDR2 FRNRAP come from the germline V gene. The CDR3 sequence is 16 residues long. V was trimmed by 1 base and J by 5 bases, leaving 17 bases between them. The CDR3 protein is CASGLGQGSRGETQYF. The CDR3 DNA is TGTGCTAGTGGTTTGGGTCAAGGCTCTAGGGGGGAGACCCAGTACTTC.

This clone was detected once. This chain joins TRBV11-2 and TRBJ1-1; 7 nucleotides agree with TRBD1. The CDR3 runs to 17 residues. V lost 1 base to trimming and J lost 1 base; unmatched junction nucleotides: 9. Germline V gene sequence: CDR1 SGHAT, CDR2 FQNNGV. The CDR3 nucleotides are TGTGCCAGCAGCTTAGGAGTTGGGCAGGGGGGGAACACTGAAGCTTTCTTT. Protein: CASSLGVGQGGNTEAFF.

The J gene is TRBJ1-5, the V gene TRBV5-8, with 7 bases matching TRBD1. This CDR3 is 14 amino acids long. The J segment lost 7 bases and the V segment lost 4 bases, leaving 8 bases of the junction unmatched. From germline, CDR1 is SGHTS and CDR2 YDEGEE. The CDR3 region is CASSPRQGRQPQHF. DNA of the CDR3: TGTGCCAGCAGCCCTCGACAGGGTCGACAGCCCCAGCATTTT.

CDR3 sequence: CASSAEGFYNEQFF. CDR3 sequence (DNA): TGTGCCAGTAGTGCAGAGGGTTTCTACAATGAGCAGTTCTTC. The chain recombines TRBV19 with TRBJ2-1; D perhaps matches TRBD2 (5 bases). Trimming left V 5 bases short and J 3 bases short, with 11 bases between. Germline CDR1 is LNHDA and CDR2 is SQIVND (reference sequence). The CDR3 has 14 residues.

The chain uses TRBV24-1 and TRBJ2-5; 7 nucleotides agree with TRBD1. This CDR3 has 13 amino acids. Germline V lookup: CDR1 KGHDR, CDR2 SFDVKD. V lost 6 bases, J lost 1 base, and 1 base stayed unmatched. The CDR3 sequence: CATSTGVQETQYF. CDR3 nucleotide sequence: TGTGCCACCAGTACAGGGGTCCAAGAGACCCAGTACTTC.

In its sample, this clone was seen once. This chain links TRBV7-6 with TRBJ1-3, with D possibly being TRBD1 (6 bases). Germline V gene data show CDR1 as SGHVS and CDR2 as FNYEAQ. Trimming cost V 4 bases and J 0 bases, with 10 bases left between them. CDR3 length equals 15 residues. CDR3 sequence reads: CASSSRDTSGNTIYF. In DNA form, the CDR3 reads TGTGCCAGCAGCTCCAGGGACACCTCTGGAAACACCATATATTTT.

The genes are TRBV7-8 and TRBJ2-7, with 8 bases identical to TRBD2. J gave up 2 bases and V 5 bases, and 8 bases lay outside the gene matches. Germline values: CDR1 SGHVS, CDR2 FQNEAQ. The CDR3 runs to 15 residues. CDR3 sequence reads: CASSRGGFKPYEQYF. The CDR3 bases are TGTGCCAGCAGCCGGGGGGGGTTCAAACCCTACGAGCAGTACTTC.

The gene calls are TRBV6-1 and TRBJ1-2; possible D gene TRBD1, 5 bases. Germline V lookup: CDR1 MNHNS, CDR2 SASEGT. This CDR3 region has 13 residues. Trimming took off 1 base at V and 8 bases at J, with 11 bases between the two ends. CDR3 coding DNA: TGTGCCAGCAGTGAAGTAGGTACAGGCGGCTACACCTTC. Translation gives CASSEVGTGGYTF.

V gene TRBV5-1 combines with J gene TRBJ1-6; 9 bases are a match to TRBD1. V lost 4 bases to trimming and J lost 9 bases; unmatched junction nucleotides: 5. This CDR3 has 14 residues. CDR1 and CDR2 from the germline V gene are SGHRS and YFSETQ. This chain's CDR3 is CASSPSTGGSPLHF. In DNA form, the CDR3 reads TGCGCCAGCAGCCCGTCGACAGGGGGTTCACCCCTCCACTTT.